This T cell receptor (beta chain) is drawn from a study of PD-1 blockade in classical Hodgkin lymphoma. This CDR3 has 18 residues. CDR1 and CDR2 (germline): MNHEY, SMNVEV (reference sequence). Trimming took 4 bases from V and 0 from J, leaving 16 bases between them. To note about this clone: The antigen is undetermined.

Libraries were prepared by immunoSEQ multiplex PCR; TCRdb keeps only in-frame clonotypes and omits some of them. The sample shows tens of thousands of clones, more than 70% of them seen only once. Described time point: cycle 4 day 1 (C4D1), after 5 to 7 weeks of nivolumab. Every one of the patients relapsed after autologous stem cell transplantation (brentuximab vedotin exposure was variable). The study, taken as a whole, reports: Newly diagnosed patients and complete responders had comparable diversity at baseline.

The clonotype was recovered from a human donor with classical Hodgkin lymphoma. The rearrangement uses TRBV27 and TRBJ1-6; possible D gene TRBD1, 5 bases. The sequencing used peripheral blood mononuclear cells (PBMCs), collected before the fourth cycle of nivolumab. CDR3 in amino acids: CASSSFGTGRSYNSPLHF. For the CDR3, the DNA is TGTGCCAGCAGTTCATTTGGAACAGGCCGCTCCTATAATTCACCCCTCCACTTT.